The 9 T cell receptor beta chains below come from one sample, sequenced in a study of shared clonotypes between healthy human individuals. The method was immunoSEQ multiplex PCR; TCRdb's version includes in-frame clones alone and lacks a portion of them. Of around 550,000 clones in the sample, approximately 96% are singletons; the top ten hold about 0.11%. As defined, naive CD8 cells were CD45RO-negative and positively selected for CCR7, with terminally differentiated effector memory CD45RA+ cells excluded. The sample was naive CD8+ T cells sorted from blood. These receptors originate from a woman aged 25 to 39 in good health.

Here the CDR3 DNA reads TGTGCCTGGAGTGATGGACAGGGAGGGGCAACCGAGCAGTACTTC. Translating it yields CAWSDGQGGATEQYF. The J gene is TRBJ2-7, the V gene TRBV30, with D possibly TRBD1 on 8 matching bases. The CDR3 covers 15 residues. Germline-derived CDR1 and CDR2 are GTSNPN and SVGIG (reference sequence). Trimming stripped 1 base from V and 6 bases from J, with 19 bases between.

V gene TRBV28 combines with J gene TRBJ2-2, with 11 bases fitting TRBD1. The CDR3 has 20 residues. V gave up 4 bases and J gave up 2 bases; unmatched junction bases: 15. Germline V CDR1 and CDR2: MDHEN, SYDVKM. CDR3 nucleotides: TGTGCCAGCAGTTCCTCGGGACAGGGGGGCACGCGGGTAAACACCGGGGAGCTGTTTTTT. It codes for CASSSSGQGGTRVNTGELFF.

This sequence joins TRBV27 and TRBJ2-7; D gene uncertain. Trimming took 5 bases from V and 3 from J, leaving 14 bases between them. Germline-derived CDR1 and CDR2 are MNHEY and SMNVEV (reference sequence). The CDR3 is made up of 14 amino acids. CDR3: CASSPSGPHYEQYF. The CDR3 DNA reads TGTGCCAGCAGTCCATCAGGCCCCCACTACGAGCAGTACTTC.

This clone has just one count. V gene TRBV7-9 combines with J gene TRBJ1-2; the match to TRBD1 covers 12 bases. Per the germline V gene, CDR1 is SEHNR and CDR2 is FQNEAQ (reference sequence). The CDR3 totals 19 residues. The trim removed 2 bases at V and 6 bases at J, leaving 16 bases unmatched. The CDR3 bases are TGTGCCAGCAGCTTACCACCGGGACAGGGGGCTTTAGTTATGGATGGCTACACCTTC. It specifies CASSLPPGQGALVMDGYTF.

Remarks on this clone: Other DNA sequences within the sample encode an identical CDR3. The chain is built from TRBV29-1 and TRBJ2-5; D uncertain. The tail of the sequence fits TRBJ2-7 better, so the J call may be wrong. The CDR3 has 11 amino acids. Germline assignment: CDR1 SQVTM and CDR2 ANQGSEA. The CDR3 DNA is TGCAGCGTTGAAGAAGGTTACGAGCAGTACTTC. Amino acids: CSVEEGYEQYF.

V gene TRBV6-6 combines with J gene TRBJ2-7; tentatively, D is TRBD2 (6 bases). This CDR3 has 13 residues. CDR1 and CDR2 (germline): MNHNY, SVGAGI (reference sequence). The V gene lost 2 bases and the J gene lost 5 bases, with 10 bases spanning the gap. As DNA, the CDR3 is TGTGCCAGCAGTTACCGGGCTAGCGACGAGCAGTACTTC. It encodes CASSYRASDEQYF.

This clone came up a few times. The V gene is TRBV14, the J gene TRBJ2-7, with no clear D. Trimming cost V 3 bases and J 6 bases, with 6 bases left between them. The CDR3 is 11 amino acids. Germline values: CDR1 SGHDN, CDR2 FVKESK. CDR3 in DNA: TGTGCCAGCAGCCACTGGGGCGAGCAGTACTTC. This translates into CASSHWGEQYF.

This chain uses TRBV27 with TRBJ1-1, with D uncertain. The germline CDR1 and CDR2 sequences are MNHEY and SMNVEV (reference sequence). This CDR3 region has 13 residues. Between the trimmed V and J ends, which lost 5 bases and 0 bases, there was a span of 7 bases. The CDR3 protein is CASSIGLNTEAFF. In DNA, the CDR3 is TGTGCCAGCAGTATTGGGCTGAACACTGAAGCTTTCTTT.

The chain employs TRBV27 and TRBJ2-7; no definite D call. This CDR3 comprises 13 residues. Germline V CDR1 and CDR2: MNHEY, SMNVEV (reference sequence). Trimming removed 3 bases at V and 3 bases at J, with 9 bases between. The CDR3: CASSLGFIYEQYF. The CDR3 coding sequence is TGTGCCAGCAGTTTGGGTTTCATCTACGAGCAGTACTTC.